The 9 T cell receptor beta chains below were found in one sample sequenced in a study of blood T cell repertoires in COVID-19. Only in-frame clones appear in the TCRdb table, and some are missing; sequencing was by immunoSEQ multiplex PCR. The sample has about 260,000 clones; 85% to 90% are singletons. Sequencing used PBMCs or T cells enriched from blood (not recorded which). Receptor source: a man aged 45-60 years who had been exposed to COVID-19.

The chain is built from TRBV5-1 and TRBJ1-5; 10 bases line up with TRBD1. The CDR3 is made up of 17 amino acids. Germline CDR1 reads SGHRS; CDR2 reads YFSETQ. V gave up 4 bases and J gave up 7 bases; unmatched junction bases: 14. DNA for the CDR3: TGCGCCAGCAGCATTGACCCCACCGGGACAGGGGACCAGCCCCAGCATTTT. This translates into CASSIDPTGTGDQPQHF. The full variable domain, in which reference TRBV5-1 and TRBJ1-5 provide the parts outside the CDR3, is KAGVTQTPRYLIKTRGQQVTLSCSPISGHRSVSWYQQTPGQGLQFLFEYFSETQRNKGNFPGRFSGRQFSNSRSEMNVSTLELGDSALYLCASSIDPTGTGDQPQHFGDGTRLSIL.

J is TRBJ2-2 and V is TRBV3-1 (or the pseudogene TRBV3-2); the match to TRBD1 covers 7 bases. CDR1 is LGHDT and CDR2 is YNNKEL in the germline V gene (reference sequence). CDR3 length: 17 amino acids. Trimming took 0 bases from V and 1 from J; bases not matched to a gene: 5. The CDR3, as DNA: TGTGCCAGCAGCCAAGATGTCAACAGGGGGAACACCGGGGAGCTGTTTTTT. Translated: CASSQDVNRGNTGELFF.

The chain carries TRBV5-1 and TRBJ2-5; D gene ambiguous. Germline assignment: CDR1 SGHRS and CDR2 YFSETQ. V was pared by 1 base and J by 4 bases, with 14 bases between. This CDR3 has 15 residues. CDR3 bases: TGCGCCAGCAGCTTGACGCGGTCCCTCGGAGAGACCCAGTACTTC. Protein: CASSLTRSLGETQYF.

The rearrangement joins TRBV18 to TRBJ2-5, with a tentative D call TRBD1 (6 bases). The CDR3 has 15 residues. The V end was cut by 0 bases, the J end by 1 base, with 9 bases between. CDR1 and CDR2 (germline): KGHSH, LQKENI. CDR3 sequence: CASSPPAGAQETQYF. CDR3 sequence (DNA): TGTGCCAGCTCACCACCGGCAGGGGCCCAAGAGACCCAGTACTTC.

J is TRBJ1-1 and V is TRBV19; possibly TRBD1 for D (6 bases). The germline gives CDR1 LNHDA, CDR2 SQIVND (reference sequence). The CDR3 length is 15 residues. Trimming took 4 bases from V and 1 from J, leaving 13 bases between them. The CDR3 protein is CASSTRDTQNTEAFF. For the CDR3, the DNA is TGTGCCAGTAGTACTCGGGACACCCAGAACACTGAAGCTTTCTTT.

This clone has a single count. The chain carries TRBV30 and TRBJ1-5, with D possibly matching TRBD1 (6 bases). Germline CDR1 and CDR2: GTSNPN and SVGIG (reference sequence). CDR3 length equals 16 residues. Trimming cost V 1 base and J 0 bases, with 13 bases left between them. In DNA, the CDR3 is TGTGCCTGGAGTGCCCCGGGACAATTTAGCAATCAGCCCCAGCATTTT. Translation: CAWSAPGQFSNQPQHF.

The chain is built from TRBV9 and TRBJ2-2; 10 bases are shared with TRBD2. This CDR3 has 17 residues. Germline-derived CDR1 and CDR2 are SGDLS and YYNGEE. Trimming removed 3 bases from V and 1 base from J; junction bases left unmatched: 6. CDR3 sequence: CASSALAGAGNTGELFF. DNA for the CDR3: TGTGCCAGCAGCGCCCTAGCGGGGGCCGGGAACACCGGGGAGCTGTTTTTT.

The chain recombines TRBV24-1 with TRBJ2-1; 15 bases fit TRBD2. Germline CDR1 is KGHDR and CDR2 is SFDVKD. The CDR3 is 17 amino acids. J gave up 3 bases and V 4 bases, and 3 bases lay outside the gene matches. CDR3 sequence reads: CATSERTSGRVYNEQFF. In nucleotides, the CDR3 is TGTGCCACCAGTGAAAGGACTAGCGGGAGGGTCTACAATGAGCAGTTCTTC.

The chain carries TRBV9 and TRBJ2-5; tentatively, D is TRBD1 (5 bases). The CDR3 is 14 amino acids. V was shortened by 0 bases and J by 2 bases, with 8 bases between the two germline ends. Germline values: CDR1 SGDLS, CDR2 YYNGEE. For the CDR3, the DNA is TGTGCCAGCAGCGTAGCTCCAGGGCAAGAGACCCAGTACTTC. This gives the protein CASSVAPGQETQYF.